The sequence of this TCR beta chain was determined in a study of shared T cell receptors in the human thymus. This table comes from immunoSEQ multiplex PCR, and its TCRdb copy is limited to in-frame clones, with some not included. This sample carries hundreds of thousands of clones, roughly 88% of them seen once, and the ten largest clones take 0.0085% to 0.012%. The sample was also linked to a second study, of human thymus T cells. In that study: Thymic repertoires of unrelated individuals were reported in related research to overlap highly.

Sequencing was performed on thymocytes. This receptor was identified in a boy younger than two with a congenital heart defect.

The CDR3: CASSPSGSGIGKINEQFF. The CDR3 nucleotides read TGTGCCAGCTCACCTTCGGGTAGCGGGATCGGGAAGATCAATGAGCAGTTCTTC. The V gene is TRBV18, the J gene TRBJ2-1, with TRBD2 matching over 8 bases. Unmatched junction bases numbered 16, after V lost 3 bases and J lost 6 bases. The germline gives CDR1 KGHSH, CDR2 LQKENI. The CDR3 is 18 residues long.